This T cell receptor (beta chain) originates from a study of Ad26.COV2.S vaccination and SARS-CoV-2 variants (dated by TCRdb to the early 2020s). Regarding the complete study: Vaccine-arm donors came from COV1001, a multicentre, randomized, double-blind, placebo-controlled phase I-IIa trial of Ad26.COV2.S in healthy adults. Ad26.COV2.S was administered intramuscularly at a dose of 5x10^10 or 1x10^11 viral particles, either as one shot or as two shots given 56 days apart. Sequencing of the TCRbeta repertoire served to evaluate the specificity and breadth of SARS-CoV-2-reactive T cell receptors following Ad26.COV2.S vaccination. The TCR-sequenced set comprised roughly 30 samples: some 19 Ad26.COV2.S vaccine recipients, 5 placebo recipients and 8 SARS-CoV-2 convalescent individuals. Participants in the trial were split at random into five groups of five each, receiving low-dose or high-dose Ad26.COV2.S once or twice, or else placebo on both occasions. Throughout the experiments and outcome assessment, investigators stayed blinded to trial group allocation.

Broader findings and caveats from the paper: The study lacked the statistical power to compare responses across vaccine doses or regimens. Spike-specific TCR breadth was higher in Ad26.COV2.S recipients than in placebo recipients (P = 0.0014). Non-spike TCR breadth was comparable between vaccine and placebo recipients, consistent with the vaccine containing only spike. Substantial breadth of spike-specific CD8+ and CD4+ T cell responses was reported after vaccination. According to the authors, total T cell responses may have been underestimated by the TCR breadth and depth analyses.

In this sample, this clone turned up once. Its antigen target is currently unknown. Base quality data are lacking; no much larger clone is found one base away. Reading the germline V gene gives CDR1 KGHSH and CDR2 LQKENI. From cysteine to phenylalanine, the CDR3 is 13 amino acids long. The entry retains the CDR3 DNA only, 39 bases that are in frame from base 1. The junction shows trimming of 3 bases on V and 4 bases on J, plus 9 bases between the germline ends. The sample's treatment or condition, from its label and the paper: roughly 20 received Ad26.COV2.S at low or high dose, single or two shots; a few received placebo; per-sample allocation not given. Repertoires of vaccine and placebo recipients were sequenced from samples collected on day 63 after the first injection. Between 29 July and 7 August 2020, Cohort 1b enrolled some 25 adults aged 18-55 years at one site in Boston, USA. As a vaccine, Ad26.COV2.S was a replication-incompetent adenovirus type 26 vector that expressed a prefusion-stabilized SARS-CoV-2 spike protein derived from the original Wuhan strain.

TCRbeta CDR3 regions were sequenced with the immunoSEQ Assay. After extraction, genomic DNA underwent amplification by bias-controlled multiplex PCR, followed by high-throughput sequencing. Processing in the source paper ran as follows. To quantify the absolute abundance of every unique TCRbeta CDR3 region, sequences were collapsed and filtered. T cell fraction was estimated by normalizing TCRbeta template counts to usable DNA, which was measured by amplifying reference genes present in all nucleated cells. Repertoire TCRs were annotated as SARS-CoV-2-specific by exact matching of V gene, CDR3 amino acid sequence and J gene to a known reactive TCR set. The reference SARS-CoV-2 TCR set was derived from MIRA and filtered for enrichment in COVID-19-positive ImmuneCODE repertoires, a step that removed public or cross-reactive TCRs. Drawing on the MIRA antigens, annotated TCRs were analysed further at the level of specific ORF or position within ORF. Breadth was defined as the number of annotated unique rearrangements divided by the total number of unique productive rearrangements, and depth was defined as the summed frequency of the annotated unique rearrangements. Two-sided Wilcoxon rank-sum tests were applied when comparing TCR breadth between groups. The table comes from immuneACCESS by way of TCRdb, which keeps in-frame sequences with V and J called. Part of the clones is missing from these tables; in studies checked, under half for an unresolved V gene and the rest for unknown reasons. V, J and clone size are taken as reported in that table, and D and trimming were inferred from the DNA itself. The sample table holds approximately 410,000 clones, of which over 80% were seen once. The ten largest clonotypes hold around 1.8% of the sample.

The chain links TRBV18 with TRBJ1-1; no confident D gene assignment can be made. The input for sequencing was peripheral blood, taken in a trial of Ad26.COV2.S vaccine versus placebo. The source of this sequence is a person aged 18-60 years who received the Ad26.COV2.S COVID-19 vaccine or a placebo. In nucleotide form, the sequence is TGTGCCAGCTCACCCCCCGTGGGCACTGAAGCTTTCTTT. Translated, this gives CASSPPVGTEAFF.